This T cell receptor beta chain emerged from a study of T cell repertoires in cytomegalovirus infection. The overall study: Both CMV infection and a matching HLA type were indicated by public TCR beta signatures.

TCRdb reanalysed the reads using MiXCR and keeps one entry per CDR3 protein. The table records roughly 990,000 distinct CDR3 sequences, roughly 30% of them present only once. Findings of the study overall: Dominating the ex vivo response were TCR beta clonotypes that were CMV-specific and HLA-C-restricted. Using cumulative public TCR beta family frequency, the authors identified those who carried CMV together with the relevant HLA.

The CDR3 is 12 amino acids. The V gene lost 4 bases and the J gene lost 4 bases, with 11 bases spanning the gap. Germline V gene lookup returns CDR1 SQVTM and CDR2 ANQGSEA. Remarks on this clonotype: Its antigen is unknown.

The source was cultured CD8+ T cells from PBMCs, collected from culture after CMV antigen stimulation. This receptor was identified in a human donor in good health (CMV status not recorded). Some clones in this sample may be carry-over from other donors' samples. V usage is TRBV29-1 and J usage is TRBJ2-7; D call uncertain. The CDR3 loop is CSVVGPSYEQYV. As DNA, the CDR3 is TGCAGCGTTGTTGGACCAAGTTACGAGCAGTACGTC.